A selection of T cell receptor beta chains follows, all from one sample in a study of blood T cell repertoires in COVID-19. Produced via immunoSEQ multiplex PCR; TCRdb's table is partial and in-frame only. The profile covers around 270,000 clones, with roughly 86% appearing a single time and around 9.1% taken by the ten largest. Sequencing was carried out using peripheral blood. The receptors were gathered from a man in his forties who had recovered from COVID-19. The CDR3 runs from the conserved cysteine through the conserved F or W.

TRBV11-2,CASSLRGGGAGEQYF
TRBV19,CASSSRTRNPEAFF
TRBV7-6,CASSPQQGKGNTIYF
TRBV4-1,CASSPYAGVSEKLFF
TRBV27,CASSLTPTRGPNTEAFF
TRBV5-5,CASSLGAGFQETQYF
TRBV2,CATHLGEGQYF
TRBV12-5,CASVSPWHTEAFF
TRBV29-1,CSVERGDSYNEQFF
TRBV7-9,CASSLHRATYNEQFF
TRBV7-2,CASSVRQGANEKLFF
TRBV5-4,CASSSPGGLTDTQYF
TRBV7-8,CASSPGQQAFF
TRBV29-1,CSVGRENQPQHF
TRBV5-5,CASSLGTRTGEAFF
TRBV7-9,CASSLGRGQEAFF
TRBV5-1,CASSLGDNSPLHF
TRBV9,CASSELPGNNSPLHF
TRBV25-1,CASSDPGTGDVTGELFF
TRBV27,CASSTRGGRRETQYF
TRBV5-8,CASSFSGTSDGTDTQYF
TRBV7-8,CASSTDRETEAFF
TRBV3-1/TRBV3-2,CASSRLLDRSYEQYF
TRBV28,CASSPLAGIATDTQYF
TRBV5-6,CASSKEREGGSYNEQFF
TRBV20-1,CSASSDSARKREKLFF
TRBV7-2,CASSSGVSWGEQYF
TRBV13,CASSQTGTGYSPLHF
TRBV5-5,CASMGLRVVDEQYF
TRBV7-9,CASSSGWGEQYF
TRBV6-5,CASSYSNGAPTDTQYF
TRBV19,CASRGGIHNEKLFF
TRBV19,CASSIVGQAGNTIYF
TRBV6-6,CAIRGGFYNEQFF
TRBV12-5,CASGFLSVMRTGELFF
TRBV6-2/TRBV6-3,CASSYVRDYSYEQYF
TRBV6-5,CASSWDSNSPLHF
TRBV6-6,CASSYSPTYNEQFF
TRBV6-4,CASRVVATPTDTQYF
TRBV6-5,CASSPSGIRYEQYF
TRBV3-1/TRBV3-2,CASSLRMGAVSPLHF
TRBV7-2,CASSADLAGGRRETQYF
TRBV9,CASSQPQDTQYF
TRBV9,CASSLPRGLYNEQFF